The T cell receptor beta chain under discussion was sequenced for a study of shared clonotypes between healthy human individuals (TCRdb year 2020). Broadly, across the study: Two women and three men aged 18 to 49 years were included in the cohort. For each donor, CD4 naive and CD4 memory were each given three plates, CD8 naive was given two plates, and CD8 memory was given one plate. Blood TCR repertoires of roughly 5 healthy adults were deeply sequenced to estimate repertoire size and the extent of clonotype sharing between individuals. Libraries were prepared and TCR repertoires were sequenced by different laboratories using diverse techniques, in order to increase sequencing depth and limit assay-specific biases. Between about 0.9 and 8.9 billion PBMCs per donor were obtained by leukapheresis.

TCR CDR3 regions were amplified from genomic DNA by multiplex PCR using the deep immunoSEQ assay. Genomic DNA extracted from each cell subset was distributed evenly over all wells of several immunoSEQ 96-well plates, and each plate served as one replicate. For sorted subsets, roughly 190 ng of genomic DNA, equivalent to around 29,000 T cell genomes, went into each replicate PCR. The purified libraries were quantified using a Qubit 3.0 fluorometer, sized with a Bioanalyzer 2100, and then quantified again using the KAPA Library Quantification kit. Each immunoSEQ 96-well plate was sequenced on its own single-read 150-cycle Illumina NextSeq 550 flow cell. The original methods were these. Because only junctional sequences without quality scores were contained in the immunoSEQ output, filtering matching that applied to full-length reads could not be performed. Sequences were annotated with PyIR, a Python wrapper for IgBLAST v1.9, using IMGT germline references to assign V/J genes and CDR3. Any read was removed if the V/J assignment was weak (E-value above 1e-6), the CDR3 was missing, or the read contained stop codons, out-of-frame junctions, or ambiguous translated residues. V3J clonotypes were defined by identical inferred V gene, J gene, and CDR3 amino acid sequence. Percentage overlap between repertoires was calculated by dividing the number of shared unique clonotypes by the size of the smaller repertoire. Three approaches were used to assess repertoire richness: RTK rarefaction, the Chao1 estimator, and Recon v2.1 estimates of unobserved clonotypes. OLGA was used to compute generation probabilities for all TCRbeta clonotypes that the gDNA method yielded from a handful of donors. The immuneACCESS repertoire file appears here via TCRdb, limited to in-frame rearrangements. These files lack a portion of the clones; in checked studies, under half of the deficit traces to unresolved V genes, and the cause of the others is not known. V, J and clone size reflect that table, while D and trimming were determined from the DNA. In this sample the table shows millions of clones, approximately 95% of which occur a single time. The ten largest clones capture 0.13% of the sample.

About this clone: Its antigen is still unknown. One base away there is no much larger clone; base qualities are not given.

Healthy HIV-negative adults with no recently reported acute infections or vaccinations were included as donors. All donors were Caucasian adults living in Nashville, Tennessee, USA. CD4+ T cells were enriched by magnetic negative selection; naive cells were then positively selected on CD45RA, and the negative fraction formed the memory subset. After blood collection by leukapheresis, PBMCs were isolated using Ficoll-Histopaque density gradient centrifugation and then cryopreserved in the vapor phase of liquid nitrogen. Analytical flow cytometry was used to check the purity and quantity of every magnetically sorted T cell population. Genomic DNA was isolated from every sorted fraction and measured by UV absorbance on a Nanodrop 2000c. General findings and caveats noted by the study authors: Sampling was limited to blood, and TCR repertoires in tissue likely differ from TCR repertoires in blood. When several donors were compared, the shared fraction of clonotypes was about 5% for naive CD4, 3.5% to 4% for naive CD8, roughly 2.5% for memory CD4, and around 0.4% for memory CD8. Rarefaction of sorted-subset datasets indicated incomplete sequencing despite the large sequencing depth. Higher generation probabilities were observed for clonotypes shared by all four sorted-subset donors than for non-shared clonotypes. The genetic and exposure-history diversity represented was limited by the small number of donors. Based on pairwise subsampling, the degree of clonotype sharing among donors was expected to be affected by sequencing depth. Naive subsets generally had larger estimated clonotype richness than memory subsets.

Deletion took 7 bases off V and 0 bases off J, with a span of 15 bases between the germline ends. CDR1 MDHEN and CDR2 SYDVKM are derived from the germline V gene. Measured from the cysteine to the phenylalanine, the CDR3 is 15 residues long. CDR3 DNA only is kept here, 45 bases in frame from base 1. Sequencing input: naive CD4+ T cells sorted from blood. This sample's cell subset or site label indicates: CD45RA+ positively selected. The chain links TRBV28 with TRBJ1-1, with TRBD1 tentatively as D gene (6 bases match). The receptor was isolated from a man aged 18 to 29 in good health. The CDR3 corresponds to CASKGGLHMNTEAFF. In nucleotide form, the sequence is TGTGCCAGCAAGGGGGGCCTTCACATGAACACTGAAGCTTTCTTT.